Below are 21 T cell receptor beta chains sequenced from a single sample in a study of cytomegalovirus exposure and HLA in healthy donors. This PCR relied on a set of 60 Vbeta primers and 13 Jbeta primers. Sequenced by immunoSEQ multiplex PCR; TCRdb stores in-frame clones only, minus some. The specimen's table records under 200,000 clones. What was sequenced was PBMCs. The receptors were sampled from a woman aged 18-35 years in good health and CMV-seropositive.

This chain connects TRBV11-3 to TRBJ2-1; 8 nucleotides match TRBD2. Trimming at V came to 9 bases and at J to 5 bases, leaving 12 bases not matched to a gene. Germline V gene lookup returns CDR1 SGHNT and CDR2 YENEEA. This CDR3 has 15 residues. DNA for the CDR3: TGTGCCAGTCATATACCGGGGACTAGGGACAATGAGCAGTTCTTC. Translated: CASHIPGTRDNEQFF.

This chain connects TRBV19 to TRBJ1-1; TRBD1 aligns across 9 bases. J was trimmed by 8 bases and V by 2 bases; bases with no gene match: 3. The germline V gene encodes CDR1 LNHDA and CDR2 SQIVND (reference sequence). The CDR3 runs to 13 residues. CDR3 DNA sequence: TGTGCCAGTAGTATACTGGGACAGGGCGAAGCTTTCTTT. This codes for CASSILGQGEAFF.

The chain is built from TRBV18 and TRBJ1-2, with D hard to call. The ends were cut back, 0 bases at V and 7 bases at J, with 12 bases in the middle. CDR1 KGHSH and CDR2 LQKENI come from the germline V gene. The CDR3 contains 14 residues. The CDR3 DNA sequence: TGTGCCAGCTCACCACCGGCCCGGCGGGGTGGCTACACCTTC. Protein product: CASSPPARRGGYTF. Using reference TRBV18 and TRBJ1-2 for the parts outside the CDR3, the full variable domain is NAGVMQNPRHLVRRRGQEARLRCSPMKGHSHVYWYRQLPEEGLKFMVYLQKENIIDESGMPKERFSAEFPKEGPSILRIQQVVRGDSAAYFCASSPPARRGGYTFGSGTRLTVV.

With respect to this clone: A read error may account for a junction end that differs from germline. The V gene is TRBV7-7, the J gene TRBJ2-4; 10 nucleotides align to TRBD1. The CDR3 length is 15 residues. From germline, CDR1 is SSHAT and CDR2 FNYEAQ (reference sequence). CDR3 DNA sequence: TGTGCTAGCAGCCCCGCTCCCCCGGGACAGGGGCCCCAGTACTTC. As protein: CASSPAPPGQGPQYF. Full variable domain (outside the CDR3, taken from reference TRBV7-7 and TRBJ2-4): GAGVSQSPRYKVTKRGQDVTLRCDPISSHATLYWYQQALGQGPEFLTYFNYEAQPDKSGLPSDRFSAERPEGSISTLTIQRTEQRDSAMYRCASSPAPPGQGPQYFGAGTRLSVL.

The chain has TRBV30 and TRBJ2-5; maybe TRBD1 (6 bases). Germline values: CDR1 GTSNPN, CDR2 SVGIG (reference sequence). CDR3 length: 11 amino acids. Trimming left V 3 bases short and J 14 bases short, with 16 bases between. In DNA form, the CDR3 reads TGTGCCTGGAGCCGGACGGGACACGAATACTTC. Protein sequence: CAWSRTGHEYF.

The chain uses TRBV28 and TRBJ2-6; 9 nucleotides align to TRBD1. CDR1 is MDHEN, CDR2 SYDVKM, per germline. The CDR3 is 17 amino acids. Trimming cost V 4 bases and J 2 bases; bases outside gene matches: 6. The CDR3 here is CASSSPGTGTGANVLTF. CDR3 nucleotides: TGTGCCAGCAGTTCGCCCGGGACAGGGACTGGGGCCAACGTCCTGACTTTC. Full variable domain (remainder filled in from reference TRBV28 and TRBJ2-6): DVKVTQSSRYLVKRTGEKVFLECVQDMDHENMFWYRQDPGLGLRLIYFSYDVKMKEKGDIPEGYSVSREKKERFSLILESASTNQTSMYLCASSSPGTGTGANVLTFGAGSRLTVL.

The chain joins TRBV30 to TRBJ2-3; a possible D gene is TRBD2 (5 bases). The CDR3 has 13 amino acids. Germline V gene lookup returns CDR1 GTSNPN and CDR2 SVGIG (reference sequence). The V gene lost 5 bases and the J gene lost 3 bases, with 12 bases spanning the gap. DNA of the CDR3: TGTGCCTGGCGGCTAGCCCAAACAGATACGCAGTATTTT. This sequence encodes CAWRLAQTDTQYF.

The gene calls are TRBV5-6 and TRBJ1-2, with D uncertain. The V and J ends lost 4 bases and 8 bases respectively, with 18 bases between them. The CDR3 sequence is 14 residues long. Germline CDR1 SGHDT, CDR2 YYEEEE. The CDR3 coding sequence is TGTGCCAGCAGCCCACTCACGCGGGCAGCCGGCTACACCTTC. This sequence encodes CASSPLTRAAGYTF.

J is TRBJ1-2 and V is TRBV6-1; 7 nucleotides align to TRBD1. The CDR3 loop spans 13 amino acids. Germline CDR1 and CDR2: MNHNS and SASEGT. V trimming: 6 bases; J trimming: 4 bases; junction bases outside the gene matches: 5. The CDR3 loop reads CASRTGQIYGYTF. CDR3 nucleotide sequence: TGTGCCAGCAGGACGGGACAGATCTATGGCTACACCTTC.

CDR3 bases: TGTGCCAGCAGCTACCGATCGGGGGATCTTTCCACCGGGGAGCTGTTTTTT. It is translated as CASSYRSGDLSTGELFF. This chain links TRBV7-2 with TRBJ2-2; maybe TRBD2 (6 bases). This CDR3 is 17 amino acids long. Trimming left V 4 bases short and J 4 bases short, with 19 bases between. Germline-derived CDR1 and CDR2 are SGHTA and FQGNSA.

The V gene is TRBV30, the J gene TRBJ1-2; TRBD1 matches 8 bases. In germline, CDR1 is GTSNPN, CDR2 SVGIG (reference sequence). The CDR3 has 15 amino acids. The trim removed 0 bases at V and 13 bases at J, leaving 16 bases unmatched. The CDR3 nucleotides read TGTGCCTGGAGTGTACCCATAAAAGGGACAGGAGGGAGCACCTTC. Translation gives CAWSVPIKGTGGSTF.

The chain has TRBV11-2 and TRBJ2-7; 9 positions agree with TRBD2. CDR3 length: 16 residues. Trimming cost V 5 bases and J 3 bases; bases outside gene matches: 11. From germline, CDR1 is SGHAT and CDR2 FQNNGV. The CDR3 reads CASSERLAASFYEQYF. The CDR3, as DNA: TGTGCCAGCAGCGAACGACTAGCGGCAAGCTTCTACGAGCAGTACTTC.

The V gene is TRBV7-8, the J gene TRBJ2-6; D is perhaps TRBD2 (5 bases). In germline, CDR1 is SGHVS, CDR2 FQNEAQ. The CDR3 contains 19 residues. Trimming took off 1 base at V and 3 bases at J, with 19 bases between the two ends. The CDR3 spells CASSLVPEGAVLGANVLTF. The CDR3 DNA reads as TGTGCCAGCAGCTTAGTGCCTGAGGGCGCGGTGCTTGGGGCCAACGTCCTGACTTTC.

The V call is TRBV6-5, the J call TRBJ1-2; D unclear. CDR1 is MNHEY, CDR2 SVGAGI, per germline. CDR3 length: 15 amino acids. V was cut by 8 bases and J by 7 bases, with 23 bases left in between. The DNA for the CDR3 is TGTGCCAGCTGGGCAGGAAACCTTATTACACTTGGCTACACCTTC. Translated, it gives CASWAGNLITLGYTF.

The chain has TRBV9 and TRBJ2-7, with D possibly being TRBD2 (6 bases). Germline V gives CDR1 SGDLS, CDR2 YYNGEE. The V gene lost 0 bases and the J gene lost 0 bases, with 13 bases spanning the gap. The CDR3 extends over 16 amino acids. The CDR3 spells CASSVAWGLISYEQYF. DNA for the CDR3: TGTGCCAGCAGCGTAGCTTGGGGACTCATCTCCTACGAGCAGTACTTC.

The chain uses TRBV2 and TRBJ2-7; 7 bases match TRBD2. Germline trimming cut 6 bases from V and 4 bases from J; bases unmatched to any gene: 9. Germline assignment: CDR1 SNHLY and CDR2 FYNNEI. The CDR3 has 14 residues. CDR3 residues: CASRASGLRYEQYF. CDR3 DNA sequence: TGTGCCAGCAGAGCTTCGGGACTACGTTACGAGCAGTACTTC.

The rearrangement joins TRBV4-1 to TRBJ2-2; 9 nucleotides match TRBD2. Germline V gene data show CDR1 as MGHRA and CDR2 as YSYEKL. V gave up 2 bases and J gave up 2 bases; unmatched junction bases: 15. CDR3 length equals 20 residues. CDR3 loop: CASSQPLEGLARINTGELFF. The CDR3, as DNA: TGCGCCAGCAGCCAACCCCTCGAAGGACTAGCGAGGATTAACACCGGGGAGCTGTTTTTT.

This rearrangement joins TRBV10-3 to TRBJ1-2, with a possible D match to TRBD1 (6 bases). Germline V gives CDR1 ENHRY, CDR2 SYGVKD. The ends were cut back, 6 bases at V and 5 bases at J, with 13 bases in the middle. The CDR3 runs to 13 residues. CDR3: CAISPDSNYGYTF. DNA for the CDR3: TGTGCCATCAGCCCGGACAGTAATTATGGCTACACCTTC.

The rearrangement joins TRBV12-5 to TRBJ2-7; weak D call: TRBD1 (6 bases). Trimming took off 2 bases at V and 7 bases at J, with 12 bases between the two ends. Per germline, CDR1 LGHNT and CDR2 FRNRAP. There are 13 residues in the CDR3. CDR3 DNA: TGTGCTAGTGGTTTGCAGGGGCCGGGGGAGCAGTACTTC. Amino acid sequence: CASGLQGPGEQYF. Full variable domain (rest looked up from reference TRBV12-5 and TRBJ2-7): DARVTQTPRHKVTEMGQEVTMRCQPILGHNTVFWYRQTMMQGLELLAYFRNRAPLDDSGMPKDRFSAEMPDATLATLKIQPSEPRDSAVYFCASGLQGPGEQYFGPGTRLTVT.

The chain carries TRBV4-3 and TRBJ2-7; D remains unclear. The germline CDR1 and CDR2 sequences are LGHNA and YSLEER. There are 16 residues in the CDR3. V was shortened by 0 bases and J by 3 bases, with 15 bases between the two germline ends. The CDR3 reads CASSQDLTGGVYEQYF. The CDR3 DNA follows: TGCGCCAGCAGCCAAGATTTGACCGGTGGAGTCTACGAGCAGTACTTC.

The V call is TRBV30, the J call TRBJ2-7, with TRBD1 matching over 9 bases. The CDR3 extends over 13 amino acids. Germline values: CDR1 GTSNPN, CDR2 SVGIG (reference sequence). J gave up 3 bases and V 2 bases, and 2 bases lay outside the gene matches. CDR3 sequence reads: CAWSLDRGYEQYF. The DNA of the CDR3 is TGTGCCTGGAGTCTGGACAGGGGCTACGAGCAGTACTTC.